One and the same sample provided the 25 T cell receptor beta chains below, sequenced in a study of OX40 agonist ivuxolimab in advanced cancers. Sequencing was performed with immunoSEQ multiplex PCR; in TCRdb, only in-frame clones are kept and a portion is missing. There are more than 70,000 clones in the sample; just over 90% occur only once, and roughly an eighth lies in the top ten. The sequencing here drew on CD4+ or CD8+ T cells sorted from blood, taken in a trial of the OX40 agonist ivuxolimab. These receptors all stem from an adult with an advanced solid tumor such as melanoma, head and neck, liver or kidney cancer.

The V gene is TRBV7-6, the J gene TRBJ2-6; D is unresolved. The CDR3 contains 19 residues. Between the trimmed V and J ends, which lost 2 bases and 4 bases, there was a span of 21 bases. Germline assignment: CDR1 SGHVS and CDR2 FNYEAQ. The CDR3 region is CASSLPKGNRTVGANVLTF. In DNA form, the CDR3 reads TGTGCCAGCAGCTTACCCAAGGGAAACAGAACGGTAGGGGCCAACGTCCTGACTTTC.

The rearrangement links TRBV5-4 to TRBJ2-2; TRBD1 matches 10 bases. Germline CDR1 reads SGHNT; CDR2 reads YYREEE (reference sequence). CDR3 size: 14 residues. With 8 bases clipped from V and 6 bases from J, the junction kept 7 bases outside the gene matches. This CDR3 is CASLSGTGAGELFF. The DNA of the CDR3 is TGTGCCAGTTTGTCCGGGACAGGGGCCGGGGAGCTGTTTTTT.

The V and J genes are TRBV4-1 and TRBJ1-5; 12 positions match TRBD1. CDR3 size: 17 residues. Germline V gene sequence: CDR1 MGHRA, CDR2 YSYEKL. The ends lost 3 bases at V and 7 bases at J; junction bases unmatched: 10. The CDR3 DNA reads as TGCGCCAGCAGCCATCTCCCGGGACAGGGGGCTGAGCAGCCCCAGCATTTT. This sequence encodes CASSHLPGQGAEQPQHF.

The CDR3: CSVESGRSGNTIYF. DNA for the CDR3: TGCAGCGTTGAATCTGGGCGCTCTGGAAACACCATATATTTT. The chain carries TRBV29-1 and TRBJ1-3; D is undetermined. This CDR3 has 14 residues. V was shortened by 2 bases and J by 0 bases, with 8 bases between the two germline ends. Germline CDR1 reads SQVTM; CDR2 reads ANQGSEA.

The CDR3 DNA sequence: TGTGCCACGGTCGGAGCCGGGGAGCTGTTTTTT. Translated: CATVGAGELFF. The chain carries TRBV19 and TRBJ2-2; D is unresolved. CDR1 is LNHDA and CDR2 is SQIVND in the germline V gene (reference sequence). The CDR3 has 11 amino acids. Trimming stripped 10 bases from V and 6 bases from J, with 9 bases between. The full variable domain, rest sourced from reference TRBV19 and TRBJ2-2, is DGGITQSPKYLFRKEGQNVTLSCEQNLNHDAMYWYRQDPGQGLRLIYYSQIVNDFQKGDIAEGYSVSREKKESFPLTVTSAQKNPTAFYLCATVGAGELFFGEGSRLTVL.

The gene calls are TRBV27 and TRBJ1-2, with D tentatively TRBD1 (6 bases). This CDR3 has 16 residues. V lost 5 bases and J lost 4, with 20 bases in between. The germline V gene encodes CDR1 MNHEY and CDR2 SMNVEV (reference sequence). This CDR3 reads CASSPPTGTIGYGYTF. CDR3 coding DNA: TGTGCCAGCAGTCCCCCTACAGGGACCATCGGCTATGGCTACACCTTC.

To note about this clone: This sample also contains other DNA sequences that code for the same CDR3. V is TRBV19 and J is TRBJ2-7, with 12 positions matching TRBD2. Germline values: CDR1 LNHDA, CDR2 SQIVND (reference sequence). The CDR3 contains 14 residues. V lost 5 bases, J lost 4 bases, and 3 bases stayed unmatched. DNA of the CDR3: TGTGCCAGTAGTCCCGGACTAGCGGGATACGAGCAGTACTTC. Encoded protein: CASSPGLAGYEQYF. The full variable domain, with the rest looked up from reference TRBV19 and TRBJ2-7, is DGGITQSPKYLFRKEGQNVTLSCEQNLNHDAMYWYRQDPGQGLRLIYYSQIVNDFQKGDIAEGYSVSREKKESFPLTVTSAQKNPTAFYLCASSPGLAGYEQYFGPGTRLTVT.

As to this clone: Distinct nucleotide sequences in the sample also encode this CDR3. The V and J genes are TRBV27 and TRBJ1-5, with D possibly matching TRBD1 (6 bases). Germline V gene sequence: CDR1 MNHEY, CDR2 SMNVEV (reference sequence). V was pared by 4 bases and J by 7 bases, with 11 bases between. CDR3 length: 13 residues. For the CDR3, the DNA is TGTGCCAGCAGTTATAGGGGGGGCCAGCCCCAGCATTTT. It is translated as CASSYRGGQPQHF.

The chain joins TRBV28 to TRBJ2-3; D tentatively reads TRBD1 or TRBD2 (5 bases each). The CDR3 spans 16 residues. V was trimmed by 6 bases and J by 4 bases, leaving 20 bases between them. Germline V gene lookup returns CDR1 MDHEN and CDR2 SYDVKM. The CDR3 loop reads CASRPRGRYVADTQYF. Here the CDR3 DNA reads TGTGCCAGCAGGCCCCGGGGACGATATGTCGCAGATACGCAGTATTTT.

V and J are TRBV18 and TRBJ1-3; tentative D call: TRBD1 (5 bases). CDR1 and CDR2 (germline): KGHSH, LQKENI. The CDR3 extends over 16 amino acids. Trimming cost V 3 bases and J 0 bases, with 12 bases left between them. The CDR3 sequence is CASSPGTISSGNTIYF. As DNA, the CDR3 is TGTGCCAGCTCACCCGGGACTATCTCCTCTGGAAACACCATATATTTT.

The rearrangement uses TRBV7-8 and TRBJ1-1, with no clear D. Germline CDR1 and CDR2: SGHVS and FQNEAQ. V was cut by 1 base and J by 1 base, with 10 bases left in between. The CDR3 consists of 15 residues. Written as DNA, the CDR3 is TGTGCCAGCAGCTTAGTCCGGGAACGGAACACTGAAGCTTTCTTT. Translated: CASSLVRERNTEAFF.

V usage is TRBV7-8 and J usage is TRBJ2-1; TRBD2 aligns across 11 bases. This CDR3 is 17 amino acids long. Trimming removed 5 bases from V and 5 bases from J; junction bases left unmatched: 11. CDR1 SGHVS and CDR2 FQNEAQ come from the germline V gene. As DNA, the CDR3 is TGTGCCAGCAGCAGAGGATCTAGCGGGGGGTTTGACAATGAGCAGTTCTTC. Its protein is CASSRGSSGGFDNEQFF.

The chain combines TRBV13 with TRBJ2-2; the D is unclear. Trimming took off 5 bases at V and 7 bases at J, with 11 bases between the two ends. The germline V gene has CDR1 PRHDT and CDR2 FYEKMQ (reference sequence). This CDR3 is 13 amino acids long. The CDR3 bases are TGTGCCAGCAGCCCCTGGGGTGACGGGGAGCTGTTTTTT. The encoded protein is CASSPWGDGELFF.

The chain couples TRBV4-3 to TRBJ2-1, with TRBD2 matching 9 bases. The germline V gene has CDR1 LGHNA and CDR2 YSLEER. The CDR3 has 18 residues. Losses at the gene ends were 1 base for V and 2 bases for J; bases not matched to a gene: 9. As DNA, the CDR3 is TGCGCCAGCAGCCAAGTTCCTTATAGCGGGGGCCCCTACAATGAGCAGTTCTTC. Its translation is CASSQVPYSGGPYNEQFF.

The chain links TRBV21-1 to TRBJ2-5. TRBV21-1 is described as a pseudogene. The CDR3 sequence is 11 residues long. The CDR3 nucleotides read TGTGCCAGCAGACCTCAAGAGACCCAGTACTTC. It yields the protein CASRPQETQYF.

This sequence joins TRBV29-1 and TRBJ2-7; 9 nucleotides align to TRBD1. The germline V gene has CDR1 SQVTM and CDR2 ANQGSEA. The ends lost 7 bases at V and 7 bases at J; junction bases unmatched: 11. The CDR3 is made up of 13 amino acids. Here the CDR3 reads CSAAQGAAQEQYF. The CDR3 DNA is TGCAGCGCCGCACAGGGGGCGGCTCAGGAGCAGTACTTC.

The V and J genes are TRBV5-1 and TRBJ1-2, with TRBD1 matching 8 bases. There are 15 residues in the CDR3. Germline CDR1 is SGHRS and CDR2 is YFSETQ. V was clipped by 5 bases and J by 1 base; unmatched bases: 7. Here the CDR3 DNA reads TGCGCCAGCAGTTTCCGGACAGGGAATAACTATGGCTACACCTTC. Protein: CASSFRTGNNYGYTF. Based on the CDR3 plus reference TRBV5-1 and TRBJ1-2, the full variable domain is KAGVTQTPRYLIKTRGQQVTLSCSPISGHRSVSWYQQTPGQGLQFLFEYFSETQRNKGNFPGRFSGRQFSNSRSEMNVSTLELGDSALYLCASSFRTGNNYGYTFGSGTRLTVV.

The V call is TRBV10-3, the J call TRBJ1-1; D not certain. Trimming cost V 6 bases and J 1 base, with 15 bases left between them. Germline V gene data show CDR1 as ENHRY and CDR2 as SYGVKD. This CDR3 is built from 15 residues. CDR3 region: CAIRVTELENTEAFF. Written as DNA, the CDR3 is TGTGCCATCAGGGTCACGGAGCTCGAGAACACTGAAGCTTTCTTT.

The chain joins TRBV9 to TRBJ2-7, with 7 bases identical to TRBD1. J gave up 4 bases and V 0 bases, and 4 bases lay outside the gene matches. Germline V lookup: CDR1 SGDLS, CDR2 YYNGEE. The CDR3 covers 14 residues. The CDR3 is CASSVEGGFYEQYF. CDR3 nucleotide sequence: TGTGCCAGCAGCGTAGAAGGGGGCTTTTACGAGCAGTACTTC.

V is TRBV28 and J is TRBJ1-1; TRBD1 aligns across 8 bases. Trimming cost V 6 bases and J 1 base; bases outside gene matches: 4. Germline CDR1 and CDR2: MDHEN and SYDVKM. The CDR3 extends over 14 amino acids. The CDR3 protein is CASSGDRWNTEAFF. The CDR3 coding sequence is TGTGCCAGCAGCGGGGACAGGTGGAACACTGAAGCTTTCTTT.

Only one count was recorded for this clone. The chain recombines TRBV10-2 with TRBJ2-7, with D possibly TRBD1 on 6 matching bases. Trimming removed 6 bases from V and 4 bases from J, with 16 bases in between. This CDR3 has 14 amino acids. From germline, CDR1 is WSHSY and CDR2 SAAADI. CDR3 sequence: CASSLTDSFYEQYF. CDR3 sequence (DNA): TGCGCCAGCAGCCTCACGGACAGCTTTTACGAGCAGTACTTC.

The chain employs TRBV5-6 and TRBJ1-3; possibly TRBD1 for D (6 bases). V lost 1 base and J 5 bases, leaving 10 bases between the germline ends. Germline loops: CDR1 SGHDT, CDR2 YYEEEE. The CDR3 length is 14 residues. The CDR3 sequence is CASSLKDSRNTIYF. CDR3 bases: TGTGCCAGCAGCTTGAAGGACAGCCGAAACACCATATATTTT. Variable domain in full (rest from reference TRBV5-6 and TRBJ1-3): DAGVTQSPTHLIKTRGQQVTLRCSPKSGHDTVSWYQQALGQGPQFIFQYYEEEERQRGNFPDRFSGHQFPNYSSELNVNALLLGDSALYLCASSLKDSRNTIYFGEGSWLTVV.

The rearrangement joins TRBV9 to TRBJ1-1, with no clear D. Germline CDR1 SGDLS, CDR2 YYNGEE. V lost 5 bases and J 0 bases, leaving 8 bases between the germline ends. The CDR3 runs to 13 residues. The CDR3 nucleotides read TGTGCCAGCAGTCCAACACTGAACACTGAAGCTTTCTTT. As protein: CASSPTLNTEAFF.

The J gene is TRBJ2-7, the V gene TRBV2; tentative D call: TRBD1 (5 bases). Trimming shortened V by 3 bases and J by 3 bases, and 12 bases separated the two germline ends. Germline V lookup: CDR1 SNHLY, CDR2 FYNNEI. This CDR3 contains 14 residues. In DNA, the CDR3 is TGTGCCAGCAGTGAGGGGCTCACGGACTACGAGCAGTACTTC. It translates to CASSEGLTDYEQYF.

The chain couples TRBV4-3 to TRBJ2-2; D not certain. Germline CDR1 reads LGHNA; CDR2 reads YSLEER. The CDR3 is 17 residues long. V was shortened by 0 bases and J by 0 bases, with 11 bases between the two germline ends. The CDR3 bases are TGCGCCAGCAGCCAAGATTTAGGAACAACGAACACCGGGGAGCTGTTTTTT. Translated: CASSQDLGTTNTGELFF.